This TCR beta chain was captured in a study of blood T cell repertoires in COVID-19. Study as a whole: Collection of acute and convalescent COVID-19 samples took place in the United States, Italy and Spain. T cells, B-cell-depleted T cells, or PBMCs provided the cDNA or gDNA that served as material.

Categorization into cohorts depended on clinical history that participants reported. V shed 5 bases, J shed 2 bases, and the junction held 4 bases outside the gene matches. Germline V gives CDR1 SGHTA, CDR2 FQGNSA. The CDR3 is 16 residues long. Per the study methods: Estimation of nucleated cell counts relied on the amplification of reference gene primers. Sequencing used immunoSEQ multiplex PCR; TCRdb keeps in-frame clones, though not all of them. For V, J and clone size, that table is used; D and trimming come from the DNA. The sample records 400,000 to 500,000 clones, approximately 88% being singletons.

The chain recombines TRBV7-2 with TRBJ2-3; 13 bases are shared with TRBD2. The sequenced material came from PBMCs or T cells enriched from blood (not recorded which). The sequence derives from a woman aged 40 to 50 who had recovered from COVID-19. CDR3 in DNA: TGTGCCAGCAGCCAGGGACTAGCGGGGTCCACAGATACGCAGTATTTT. This gives the protein CASSQGLAGSTDTQYF.